What follows are 23 T cell receptor beta chains derived from one specimen sequenced in a study of blood T cell repertoires in COVID-19. Measured with immunoSEQ multiplex PCR; TCRdb has only the in-frame clones, and not every one. Here the sample spans about 170,000 clones, approximately 87% being singletons. Specimen: PBMCs or T cells enriched from blood (not recorded which). These receptors all come from a woman in her forties or fifties who had recovered from COVID-19.

The rearrangement uses TRBV7-9 and TRBJ1-4, with 7 bases matching TRBD1. The CDR3 is made up of 12 amino acids. With V trimmed by 6 bases and J by 6 bases, 1 base remained unmatched. Germline CDR1 and CDR2: SEHNR and FQNEAQ (reference sequence). The CDR3 region is CASSQGDEKLFF. The CDR3 DNA follows: TGTGCCAGCAGTCAGGGGGATGAAAAACTGTTTTTT.

This chain links TRBV28 with TRBJ2-7; D might be TRBD1 (5 bases). V gave up 5 bases and J gave up 2 bases, with 13 bases separating them. Germline V gene sequence: CDR1 MDHEN, CDR2 SYDVKM. This CDR3 comprises 14 residues. CDR3 coding DNA: TGTGCCAGCAGTCGCGCAGGGATCCCCTACGAGCAGTACGTC. This encodes CASSRAGIPYEQYV.

This chain uses TRBV6-5 with TRBJ1-6; possible D gene TRBD1, 6 bases. Germline V CDR1 and CDR2: MNHEY, SVGAGI. V dropped 2 bases and J dropped 9 bases, with 8 bases sitting between them. This CDR3 comprises 13 residues. The CDR3 coding sequence is TGTGCCAGCAGTTACAGGGGGATTTCACCCCTCCACTTT. Protein sequence: CASSYRGISPLHF.

This chain joins TRBV25-1 and TRBJ1-3; perhaps TRBD1 as D (5 bases). The CDR3 has 14 residues. The V end was cut by 6 bases, the J end by 3 bases, with 12 bases between. Germline CDR1 is MGHDK and CDR2 is SYGVNS. For the CDR3, the DNA is TGTGCCAGCAGGGGGGAGGGAAATGGAAACACCATATATTTT. This sequence encodes CASRGEGNGNTIYF.

The rearrangement uses TRBV11-2 and TRBJ2-1, with a possible D match to TRBD2 (5 bases). Germline CDR1 reads SGHAT; CDR2 reads FQNNGV. CDR3 length: 15 residues. V gave up 0 bases and J gave up 9 bases, with 15 bases separating them. The chain's CDR3 is CASSLDLRRVTEQFF. CDR3 nucleotide sequence: TGTGCCAGCAGCTTAGACCTGAGGCGGGTAACTGAGCAGTTCTTC.

A few counts support this clone. The chain is built from TRBV5-4 and TRBJ2-1; 13 bases fit TRBD2. The trim removed 5 bases at V and 12 bases at J, leaving 8 bases unmatched. The germline V gene has CDR1 SGHNT and CDR2 YYREEE (reference sequence). The CDR3 sequence is 14 residues long. DNA of the CDR3: TGTGCCAGCAGGCCCGGACTAGCGGGAGCGCGGCAGTTCTTC. It yields the protein CASRPGLAGARQFF. Full variable domain (missing parts from reference TRBV5-4 and TRBJ2-1): ETGVTQSPTHLIKTRGQQVTLRCSSQSGHNTVSWYQQALGQGPQFIFQYYREEENGRGNFPPRFSGLQFPNYSSELNVNALELDDSALYLCASRPGLAGARQFFGPGTRLTVL.

Written as DNA, the CDR3 is TGCGCCAGCAGCCTGTCCGGGAGTGGGTTTTACGAGCAGTACGTC. Translating gives CASSLSGSGFYEQYV. The chain combines TRBV5-1 with TRBJ2-7, with D maybe TRBD2 (6 bases). V lost 4 bases, J lost 4 bases, and 18 bases lay in between. The CDR3 has 15 residues. Germline V gene sequence: CDR1 SGHRS, CDR2 YFSETQ.

The DNA of the CDR3 is TGTGCCAGCAGCGTAAATGGGGAGGGCACTGAAGCTTTCTTT. As protein: CASSVNGEGTEAFF. The rearrangement links TRBV9 to TRBJ1-1, with unresolved D. V lost 1 base and J lost 4, with 11 bases in between. The CDR3 totals 14 residues. The germline V gene has CDR1 SGDLS and CDR2 YYNGEE.

The chain joins TRBV7-8 to TRBJ1-2; a weak D match, TRBD1 (6 bases). Germline CDR1 reads SGHVS; CDR2 reads FQNEAQ. CDR3 length: 14 amino acids. V lost 6 bases and J 8 bases, leaving 19 bases between the germline ends. For the CDR3, the DNA is TGTGCCAGCAGGGGGCGGGGGGCCCTTCGAGGCTACACCTTC. This gives the protein CASRGRGALRGYTF.

V gene TRBV6-2 or TRBV6-3 combines with J gene TRBJ1-2; 11 nucleotides agree with TRBD1. This CDR3 has 15 amino acids. V gave up 2 bases and J gave up 4 bases; unmatched junction bases: 3. Germline CDR1 MNHEY, CDR2 SVGEGT. The CDR3 sequence: CASSYGTGGSYGYTF. CDR3 bases: TGTGCCAGCAGTTACGGGACAGGGGGGTCCTATGGCTACACCTTC.

This rearrangement joins TRBV6-5 to TRBJ1-1; the D gene is possibly TRBD1 (5 bases). The CDR3 covers 14 residues. Germline CDR1 MNHEY, CDR2 SVGAGI. The V and J ends lost 0 bases and 8 bases respectively, with 13 bases between them. Here the CDR3 DNA reads TGTGCCAGCAGTTACTCTGGGGCCCTCAGCGAAGCTTTCTTT. Its translation is CASSYSGALSEAFF.

The CDR3 sequence: CASSQEEETQYF. For the CDR3, the DNA is TGTGCCAGCAGCCAAGAGGAGGAGACCCAGTACTTC. The chain uses TRBV3-1 (or the pseudogene TRBV3-2) and TRBJ2-5, with no clear D. The CDR3 is 12 amino acids. The germline gives CDR1 LGHDT, CDR2 YNNKEL (reference sequence). Between the trimmed V and J ends, which lost 0 bases and 5 bases, there was a span of 4 bases.

This clone was counted between two and nine times. The rearrangement joins TRBV5-1 to TRBJ2-2; D might be TRBD1 (6 bases). The CDR3 totals 14 residues. V gave up 4 bases and J gave up 0 bases, with 7 bases separating them. Germline CDR1 SGHRS, CDR2 YFSETQ. The CDR3 DNA reads TGCGCCAGCAGCAAGGGGGCGAACACCGGGGAGCTGTTTTTT. This gives the protein CASSKGANTGELFF.

V is TRBV28 and J is TRBJ2-3, with D uncertain. The V gene's germline CDR1 is MDHEN and CDR2 SYDVKM. Trimming left V 5 bases short and J 5 bases short, with 20 bases between. The CDR3 is 16 residues long. For the CDR3, the DNA is TGTGCCAGCAGTCTCCGACCAGCAGGTTATAGAGATACGCAGTATTTT. Translating gives CASSLRPAGYRDTQYF.

With regard to this clone: Germline is not matched at one junction end, which may reflect a read error. The chain carries TRBV7-2 and TRBJ1-2; TRBD1 matches 7 bases. The CDR3 consists of 13 residues. The V gene's germline CDR1 is SGHTA and CDR2 FQGNSA. Here the CDR3 DNA reads TGTGCCAGCAGCTCCGTTACAGGGGCCCTCGACTCCTTC. Protein product: CASSSVTGALDSF.

This clone has a handful of counts. The CDR3 coding sequence is TGTGCCAGCAGCGGAGGAGAGAATGAAAAACTGTTTTTT. Encoded protein: CASSGGENEKLFF. The chain carries TRBV7-2 and TRBJ1-4; no clear D. The CDR3 spans 13 residues. Germline-derived CDR1 and CDR2 are SGHTA and FQGNSA. V lost 5 bases, J lost 5 bases, and 9 bases lay in between.

The J gene is TRBJ1-2, the V gene TRBV7-8, with 9 bases that match TRBD1. The ends lost 5 bases at V and 7 bases at J; junction bases unmatched: 5. This CDR3 is built from 13 residues. The V gene's germline CDR1 is SGHVS and CDR2 FQNEAQ. DNA for the CDR3: TGTGCCAGCAGCCGGGGACAGGGTCGTGGCTACACCTTC. It is translated as CASSRGQGRGYTF.

This chain links TRBV20-1 with TRBJ1-5; D possibly corresponds to TRBD1 (5 bases). The CDR3 runs to 11 residues. Trimming took 5 bases from V and 13 from J, leaving 15 bases between them. CDR1 and CDR2 (germline): DFQATT, SNEGSKA (reference sequence). CDR3: CSAGGGPTQHF. CDR3 DNA: TGCAGTGCTGGGGGGGGTCCTACTCAGCATTTT.

This chain links TRBV5-1 with TRBJ2-2; maybe TRBD1 (5 bases). The germline V gene has CDR1 SGHRS and CDR2 YFSETQ. There are 14 residues in the CDR3. V shed 5 bases and J shed 4 bases, with 12 bases lying between them. This chain's CDR3 is CASSVQGATGELFF. CDR3 nucleotides: TGCGCCAGCAGTGTGCAGGGCGCCACCGGGGAGCTGTTTTTT.

This clone was observed a single time. The gene calls are TRBV5-4 and TRBJ2-3, with 7 bases lining up with TRBD2. The CDR3 runs 16 residues. CDR1 and CDR2 from the germline V gene are SGHNT and YYREEE (reference sequence). V shed 4 bases and J 7 bases; nucleotides not matched to a gene: 15. The CDR3 coding sequence is TGTGCCAGCAGCACCACTACTAGCGACGACCCGTATACGCAGTATTTT. Translation: CASSTTTSDDPYTQYF.

The chain employs TRBV6-6 and TRBJ2-2, with D unclear. Germline CDR1 and CDR2: MNHNY and SVGAGI (reference sequence). V shed 6 bases and J shed 4 bases, with 9 bases lying between them. The CDR3 has 13 amino acids. CDR3 sequence reads: CASSSVPTGELFF. CDR3 in DNA: TGTGCCAGCAGCTCCGTCCCCACCGGGGAGCTGTTTTTT.

The rearrangement joins TRBV7-2 to TRBJ2-5, with 14 bases fitting TRBD2. The CDR3 is 16 amino acids. V lost 6 bases, J lost 2 bases, and 5 bases stayed unmatched. Per germline, CDR1 SGHTA and CDR2 FQGNSA. The CDR3 reads CASRAGLAGEQETQYF. For the CDR3, the DNA is TGTGCCAGCAGAGCGGGACTAGCGGGGGAGCAAGAGACCCAGTACTTC.

J is TRBJ2-5 and V is TRBV6-6; 8 bases are shared with TRBD1. The V segment lost 5 bases and the J segment 4 bases; nucleotides outside the gene matches: 6. CDR1 is MNHNY, CDR2 SVGAGI, per germline (reference sequence). The CDR3 spans 14 residues. Here the CDR3 DNA reads TGTGCCAGCAGTCGCGACAGGGGCTTAGAGACCCAGTACTTC. Protein product: CASSRDRGLETQYF.